The 30 T cell receptor beta chains below were found in one sample sequenced in a study of blood T cell repertoires in COVID-19. Using immunoSEQ multiplex PCR, the repertoire was profiled, and TCRdb retains in-frame clones only, with some absent. The table records 250,000 to 400,000 clones, approximately 87% of them present only once. Sequenced: peripheral blood. These receptors originate from a woman aged 30 to 39 with COVID-19, enrolled during active disease.

CDR3: CASSTGTSLNYEQYF. For the CDR3, the DNA is TGTGCCAGCAGTACCGGGACTAGCCTAAACTACGAGCAGTACTTC. The chain carries TRBV28 and TRBJ2-7; TRBD2 agrees at 9 bases. The V segment lost 5 bases and the J segment 3 bases; nucleotides outside the gene matches: 8. Germline-derived CDR1 and CDR2 are MDHEN and SYDVKM. The CDR3 has 15 residues.

The rearrangement uses TRBV5-4 and TRBJ2-5; TRBD1 is a possible D gene (5 bases). V was pared by 4 bases and J by 4 bases, with 20 bases between. The CDR3 consists of 16 residues. Germline lookup yields CDR1 SGHNT and CDR2 YYREEE (reference sequence). The CDR3, as DNA: TGTGCCAGCAGCCCAACATACCGCAGGGCGGCAGAGACCCAGTACTTC. Protein sequence: CASSPTYRRAAETQYF. The full variable domain, completed using reference TRBV5-4 and TRBJ2-5, is ETGVTQSPTHLIKTRGQQVTLRCSSQSGHNTVSWYQQALGQGPQFIFQYYREEENGRGNFPPRFSGLQFPNYSSELNVNALELDDSALYLCASSPTYRRAAETQYFGPGTRLLVL.

In its sample, this clone was seen once. Within the sample, other DNA sequences also encode this same CDR3. The CDR3 protein is CASSLGQGNEKLFF. DNA of the CDR3: TGTGCCAGCAGCTTGGGACAGGGTAATGAAAAACTGTTTTTT. The chain uses TRBV7-9 and TRBJ1-4, with 9 bases lining up with TRBD1. The CDR3 runs to 14 residues. Trimming took 3 bases from V and 4 from J; bases not matched to a gene: 0. Germline values: CDR1 SEHNR, CDR2 FQNEAQ (reference sequence).

V gene TRBV9 combines with J gene TRBJ2-1; TRBD2 might be the D (6 bases). Germline V gives CDR1 SGDLS, CDR2 YYNGEE. The V end was cut by 0 bases, the J end by 9 bases, with 7 bases between. The length of the CDR3 is 12 residues. The CDR3 sequence is CASSVVGGEQFF. CDR3 nucleotides: TGTGCCAGCAGCGTAGTCGGGGGTGAGCAGTTCTTC.

This clone has only one observation. This rearrangement joins TRBV4-1 to TRBJ1-1, with a tentative D call TRBD1 (5 bases). V was trimmed by 4 bases and J by 4 bases, leaving 10 bases between them. This CDR3 has 13 residues. Germline V CDR1 and CDR2: MGHRA, YSYEKL. This CDR3 reads CASSPGEGTEAFF. In nucleotides, the CDR3 is TGCGCCAGCAGCCCGGGGGAAGGCACTGAAGCTTTCTTT.

This rearrangement joins TRBV25-1 to TRBJ1-2; 8 bases align to TRBD1. J was trimmed by 4 bases and V by 3 bases; bases with no gene match: 10. The CDR3 runs to 16 residues. Germline V gene sequence: CDR1 MGHDK, CDR2 SYGVNS. The CDR3 region has the DNA TGTGCCAGCAGTGAGAGCGGACAGGGAAATTTCTATGGCTACACCTTC. It codes for CASSESGQGNFYGYTF.

This clone was picked up one time. V and J are TRBV10-2 and TRBJ2-3; D might be TRBD2 (5 bases). Germline lookup yields CDR1 WSHSY and CDR2 SAAADI. The CDR3 consists of 16 residues. V dropped 4 bases and J dropped 0 bases, with 14 bases sitting between them. CDR3 residues: CASSGGSGGSTDTQYF. The CDR3 nucleotides are TGCGCCAGCAGTGGCGGCTCTGGAGGTAGCACAGATACGCAGTATTTT.

The chain carries TRBV5-5 and TRBJ1-6; 7 bases match TRBD1. This CDR3 contains 16 residues. Germline V gene lookup returns CDR1 SGHKS and CDR2 YYEKEE (reference sequence). V dropped 3 bases and J dropped 3; count of bases not matched to a gene: 6. The CDR3 loop is CASSSGTEFYNSPLHF. CDR3 nucleotides: TGTGCCAGCAGCTCCGGGACAGAGTTCTATAATTCACCCCTCCACTTT.

The chain has TRBV27 and TRBJ2-1, with 7 positions matching TRBD1. The CDR3 spans 15 residues. The V and J ends lost 5 bases and 3 bases, in that order; junction bases with no gene match: 7. Germline V gives CDR1 MNHEY, CDR2 SMNVEV (reference sequence). The CDR3 region is CASSHDRDVYNEQFF. For the CDR3, the DNA is TGTGCCAGCAGTCACGACAGGGATGTCTACAATGAGCAGTTCTTC.

The chain uses TRBV5-1 and TRBJ1-1, with 7 bases aligning to TRBD1. The CDR3 length is 15 residues. Germline trimming cut 4 bases from V and 11 bases from J; bases unmatched to any gene: 17. Germline V gene lookup returns CDR1 SGHRS and CDR2 YFSETQ. Here the CDR3 DNA reads TGCGCCAGCAGCAGAGGGACAGCAAACACCGTCGACGCTTTCTTT. It translates to CASSRGTANTVDAFF.

DNA for the CDR3: TGTGCCAGCAGCTTGGACAGGATGGGCGGTCAGCCCCAGCATTTT. The encoded protein is CASSLDRMGGQPQHF. This chain uses TRBV3-1 (or the pseudogene TRBV3-2) with TRBJ1-5, with TRBD1 identical over 7 bases. Germline V gene lookup returns CDR1 LGHDT and CDR2 YNNKEL (reference sequence). Trimming cost V 5 bases and J 6 bases; bases outside gene matches: 10. The CDR3 runs 15 residues.

The rearrangement links TRBV10-3 to TRBJ2-5; TRBD1 matches at 11 bases. This CDR3 contains 15 residues. V lost 10 bases and J lost 4; bases outside the gene matches: 11. The germline V gene encodes CDR1 ENHRY and CDR2 SYGVKD. CDR3 sequence: CATQRGQGEIETQYF. DNA for the CDR3: TGTGCCACCCAGCGGGGACAGGGGGAAATAGAGACCCAGTACTTC.

The chain uses TRBV2 and TRBJ2-1; TRBD1 might be the D (5 bases). Germline V CDR1 and CDR2: SNHLY, FYNNEI. The CDR3 spans 15 residues. Deletions cut 8 bases from V and 0 bases from J, with 14 bases between. CDR3 in amino acids: CASSGAKSSYNEQFF. DNA of the CDR3: TGTGCCAGCTCTGGGGCGAAGAGCTCCTACAATGAGCAGTTCTTC.

This clone was detected only once. The chain employs TRBV19 and TRBJ1-5; 8 positions agree with TRBD1. The trim removed 10 bases at V and 2 bases at J, leaving 7 bases unmatched. This CDR3 spans 14 amino acids. Germline V CDR1 and CDR2: LNHDA, SQIVND (reference sequence). CDR3 sequence: CATRDRGGNQPQHF. The CDR3 bases are TGTGCCACTCGAGACAGGGGTGGCAATCAGCCCCAGCATTTT.

The chain joins TRBV28 to TRBJ1-5; D possibly corresponds to TRBD1 (5 bases). Germline V gene lookup returns CDR1 MDHEN and CDR2 SYDVKM. The CDR3 consists of 15 residues. Trimming pared 3 bases from V and 4 bases from J, leaving 13 bases between. The CDR3 protein is CASSFPTGRNQPQHF. CDR3 nucleotide sequence: TGTGCCAGCAGTTTCCCCACAGGTCGGAATCAGCCCCAGCATTTT.

The rearrangement joins TRBV5-1 to TRBJ1-6; 7 nucleotides agree with TRBD1. Germline V gene lookup returns CDR1 SGHRS and CDR2 YFSETQ. The CDR3 has 16 residues. V shed 0 bases, J shed 4 bases, and the junction held 4 bases outside the gene matches. The DNA for the CDR3 is TGCGCCAGCAGCTTGGATCCAGGGGGATATAATTCACCCCTCCACTTT. Its translation: CASSLDPGGYNSPLHF.

This chain links TRBV29-1 with TRBJ1-2; perhaps TRBD1 as D (5 bases). V was cut by 5 bases and J by 6 bases, with 10 bases left in between. This CDR3 is built from 11 residues. Germline CDR1 and CDR2: SQVTM and ANQGSEA. The CDR3 spells CSVLGVDGYTF. The DNA of the CDR3 is TGCAGCGTTTTAGGGGTGGATGGCTACACCTTC.

The sample holds a few counts of this clone. V usage is TRBV27 and J usage is TRBJ1-2; D possibly corresponds to TRBD1 (6 bases). V was pared by 2 bases and J by 4 bases, with 8 bases between. The CDR3 runs 13 residues. Germline CDR1 reads MNHEY; CDR2 reads SMNVEV (reference sequence). The CDR3 sequence is CASSLGGFYGYTF. The CDR3 DNA reads TGTGCCAGCAGTTTAGGGGGCTTCTATGGCTACACCTTC.

J is TRBJ2-1 and V is TRBV19, with 8 bases fitting TRBD2. CDR1 and CDR2 from the germline V gene are LNHDA and SQIVND (reference sequence). CDR3 length equals 15 residues. Losses at the gene ends were 10 bases for V and 2 bases for J; bases not matched to a gene: 10. In DNA, the CDR3 is TGTGCCACCCTACAGGGACTAGGGACCTACAATGAGCAGTTCTTC. Translation: CATLQGLGTYNEQFF.

This chain joins TRBV6-4 and TRBJ1-1, with 7 bases fitting TRBD1. Trimming at V came to 6 bases and at J to 4 bases, leaving 8 bases not matched to a gene. This CDR3 contains 14 residues. The germline V gene encodes CDR1 MRHNA and CDR2 SNTAGT. CDR3 coding DNA: TGTGCCAGCAGCGCAGAGGGGGCGGTCACTGAAGCTTTCTTT. Translating gives CASSAEGAVTEAFF.

This sequence joins TRBV5-5 and TRBJ1-5; D unresolved. Germline CDR1 is SGHKS and CDR2 is YYEKEE (reference sequence). The V gene lost 4 bases and the J gene lost 3 bases, with 17 bases spanning the gap. The CDR3 contains 16 residues. The CDR3 nucleotides are TGTGCCAGCAGCCCGGGGAGCCCGGGAAACAATCAGCCCCAGCATTTT. It encodes CASSPGSPGNNQPQHF.

The chain recombines TRBV7-8 with TRBJ2-5; possible D gene TRBD1, 5 bases. V dropped 6 bases and J dropped 4 bases, with 18 bases sitting between them. From germline, CDR1 is SGHVS and CDR2 FQNEAQ. The CDR3 is 15 residues long. The CDR3 reads CASSHNAGLRETQYF. The CDR3 bases are TGTGCCAGCAGTCACAACGCAGGGTTGCGAGAGACCCAGTACTTC.

This chain links TRBV5-1 with TRBJ2-3, with 7 nucleotides matching TRBD1. V shed 3 bases and J 3 bases; nucleotides not matched to a gene: 10. CDR3 size: 16 residues. Germline CDR1 SGHRS, CDR2 YFSETQ. CDR3 residues: CASSSAGTASTDTQYF. CDR3 DNA sequence: TGCGCCAGCAGCTCTGCCGGGACAGCTTCTACAGATACGCAGTATTTT.

To note about this clone: This specimen includes other DNA sequences encoding the same CDR3. This chain's CDR3 is CASSPTGSYGYTF. For the CDR3, the DNA is TGTGCCAGCAGTCCTACAGGTAGCTATGGCTACACCTTC. V and J are TRBV6-5 and TRBJ1-2; D might be TRBD1 (5 bases). The germline gives CDR1 MNHEY, CDR2 SVGAGI. V was shortened by 5 bases and J by 4 bases, with 11 bases between the two germline ends. The CDR3 has 13 residues.

The chain combines TRBV11-2 with TRBJ2-3; D gene uncertain. Deletions cut 3 bases from V and 2 bases from J, with 6 bases between. Germline V gene data show CDR1 as SGHAT and CDR2 as FQNNGV. The CDR3 is 13 residues long. The CDR3 is CASSFFYTDTQYF. The CDR3 nucleotides read TGTGCCAGCAGCTTCTTCTACACAGATACGCAGTATTTT.

This clone has only one observation. J is TRBJ2-7 and V is TRBV5-5; no clear D gene. Trimming cost V 1 base and J 0 bases, with 11 bases left between them. The germline V gene encodes CDR1 SGHKS and CDR2 YYEKEE (reference sequence). The CDR3 contains 15 residues. DNA of the CDR3: TGTGCCAGCAGCTTGCCGAGCCTGAGCTCCTACGAGCAGTACTTC. It yields the protein CASSLPSLSSYEQYF.

This chain links TRBV5-1 with TRBJ1-1, with 7 bases matching TRBD1. The CDR3 is 14 residues long. Trimming at V came to 3 bases and at J to 7 bases, leaving 9 bases not matched to a gene. Germline CDR1 and CDR2: SGHRS and YFSETQ. The CDR3 nucleotides read TGCGCCAGCAGCTCGCTCCATCAGGGGGATGAAGCTTTCTTT. This gives the protein CASSSLHQGDEAFF.

The CDR3 DNA is TGTGCCAGCTACTACGACAGGGAGCCTACTCGGCCCCAGCATTTT. Translated, it gives CASYYDREPTRPQHF. This chain joins TRBV28 and TRBJ1-5, with 7 bases matching TRBD1. Looked up from germline, CDR1 is MDHEN and CDR2 is SYDVKM. This CDR3 is built from 15 residues. The V gene end was trimmed by 8 bases and the J gene end by 9 bases; junction bases not matched to a gene: 16.

The DNA for the CDR3 is TGTGCCATCAGTGAGTCGACTCGTAGGGACAGTGAAGCTTTCTTT. Protein: CAISESTRRDSEAFF. V is TRBV10-3 and J is TRBJ1-1; 7 nucleotides match TRBD1. The V gene's germline CDR1 is ENHRY and CDR2 SYGVKD. The J segment lost 7 bases and the V segment lost 0 bases, leaving 8 bases of the junction unmatched. This CDR3 comprises 15 residues.

This sequence joins TRBV2 and TRBJ1-1, with 8 bases identical to TRBD1. The CDR3 has 15 residues. Trimming cost V 3 bases and J 1 base; bases outside gene matches: 4. The germline V gene has CDR1 SNHLY and CDR2 FYNNEI. In DNA form, the CDR3 reads TGTGCCAGCAGTGATGACAGGGGAGGGAACACTGAAGCTTTCTTT. Protein product: CASSDDRGGNTEAFF.